The 17 T cell receptor beta chains listed next were all sequenced from one sample in a study of lymphopenia after photon versus proton radiotherapy. The assay was immunoSEQ multiplex PCR, and TCRdb's table has in-frame clones only and misses some. Among about 39,000 clones, roughly 90% were seen once, and the ten largest hold roughly 15%. The sequencing here drew on peripheral blood, taken from a patient treated with photon-based radiotherapy. These receptor sequences come from a man aged 60 to 69 with cholangiocarcinoma.

This clone was detected a few times. The chain uses TRBV10-3 and TRBJ1-4; D possibly corresponds to TRBD1 (6 bases). This CDR3 has 13 amino acids. The V and J ends lost 5 bases and 7 bases respectively, with 11 bases between them. In germline, CDR1 is ENHRY, CDR2 SYGVKD. In DNA, the CDR3 is TGTGCCATCAGTAGGGAACAGGGTGAAAAACTGTTTTTT. This sequence encodes CAISREQGEKLFF.

This chain connects TRBV21-1 to TRBJ2-2; TRBD1 is taken as the D call from the table, unchecked against the DNA. TRBV21-1 is deemed a pseudogene. The CDR3 runs to 16 residues. CDR3 nucleotides: TGTGCCAGCAGCAAGGAAGACAGGGGGCTCACCGGGGAGCTGTTTTTT. Its translation: CASSKEDRGLTGELFF.

V gene TRBV4-3 combines with J gene TRBJ1-1, with D unresolved. The length of the CDR3 is 14 residues. Trimming left V 3 bases short and J 2 bases short, with 10 bases between. The germline V gene has CDR1 LGHNA and CDR2 YSLEER. CDR3 amino acids: CASSQELVNTEAFF. The CDR3 DNA reads TGCGCCAGCAGCCAGGAACTAGTTAACACTGAAGCTTTCTTT.

The rearrangement joins TRBV27 to TRBJ2-2, with TRBD1 identical over 8 bases. The CDR3 has 16 residues. V trimming: 7 bases; J trimming: 1 base; junction bases outside the gene matches: 8. Germline V gene sequence: CDR1 MNHEY, CDR2 SMNVEV (reference sequence). CDR3 sequence (DNA): TGTGCCAGCAAAGCGCTTGGACAGGGGAACACCGGGGAGCTGTTTTTT. Its protein product is CASKALGQGNTGELFF.

The chain is built from TRBV4-1 and TRBJ2-1, with a possible D match to TRBD2 (5 bases). The CDR3 loop spans 15 amino acids. With 5 bases removed from V and 0 bases from J, the gap between germline ends came to 11 bases. Germline CDR1 is MGHRA and CDR2 is YSYEKL. The CDR3 nucleotides are TGCGCCAGCAGCGTATCGGGGTACTCCTACAATGAGCAGTTCTTC. It is translated as CASSVSGYSYNEQFF.

The chain carries TRBV15 and TRBJ2-5; D possibly corresponds to TRBD1 (5 bases). The V end lost 0 bases, the J end lost 13 bases, and 15 bases lay between the germline ends. From germline, CDR1 is LNHNV and CDR2 YYDKDF (reference sequence). This CDR3 is built from 13 residues. The CDR3, as DNA: TGTGCCACCAGCAGAGATAGCCAGGGCCCCAGGTACTTC. Its protein is CATSRDSQGPRYF. Full variable domain (rest looked up from reference TRBV15 and TRBJ2-5): DAMVIQNPRYQVTQFGKPVTLSCSQTLNHNVMYWYQQKSSQAPKLLFHYYDKDFNNEADTPDNFQSRRPNTSFCFLDIRSPGLGDTAMYLCATSRDSQGPRYFGPGTRLLVL.

This chain links TRBV7-9 with TRBJ2-5; 7 bases agree with TRBD2. The junction had 8 bases not matched to a gene; V was cut back by 2 bases and J by 5 bases. CDR3 size: 15 residues. The germline CDR1 and CDR2 sequences are SEHNR and FQNEAQ (reference sequence). The CDR3 loop reads CASSLTRGSAETQYF. CDR3 coding DNA: TGTGCCAGCAGCTTAACGCGGGGGTCCGCGGAGACCCAGTACTTC. The full variable domain, its missing parts supplied by reference TRBV7-9 and TRBJ2-5, is DTGVSQNPRHKITKRGQNVTFRCDPISEHNRLYWYRQTLGQGPEFLTYFQNEAQLEKSRLLSDRFSAERPKGSFSTLEIQRTEQGDSAMYLCASSLTRGSAETQYFGPGTRLLVL.

This chain connects TRBV7-2 to TRBJ2-6; no clear D gene. Trimming removed 0 bases at V and 0 bases at J, with 9 bases between. The CDR3 is made up of 17 amino acids. From germline, CDR1 is SGHTA and CDR2 FQGNSA. CDR3 bases: TGTGCCAGCAGCTTAGCGTGGTCATACTCTGGGGCCAACGTCCTGACTTTC. Protein product: CASSLAWSYSGANVLTF. The whole variable domain, remainder taken from reference TRBV7-2 and TRBJ2-6, is GAGVSQSPSNKVTEKGKDVELRCDPISGHTALYWYRQSLGQGLEFLIYFQGNSAPDKSGLPSDRFSAERTGGSVSTLTIQRTQQEDSAVYLCASSLAWSYSGANVLTFGAGSRLTVL.

The chain employs TRBV9 and TRBJ2-2; perhaps TRBD2 as D (5 bases). CDR1 SGDLS and CDR2 YYNGEE come from the germline V gene. The CDR3 runs to 15 residues. V lost 3 bases, J lost 5 bases, and 14 bases lay in between. DNA for the CDR3: TGTGCCAGCAGCGCGGAGGTGGACCTTACCGGGGAGCTGTTTTTT. Its protein product is CASSAEVDLTGELFF.

V gene TRBV11-2 combines with J gene TRBJ2-1; 7 nucleotides align to TRBD1. V lost 1 base, J lost 4 bases, and 4 bases stayed unmatched. The CDR3 covers 15 residues. Germline-derived CDR1 and CDR2 are SGHAT and FQNNGV. The CDR3 DNA is TGTGCCAGCAGCTTAGCCGGGACAGTTTACAATGAGCAGTTCTTC. This translates into CASSLAGTVYNEQFF.

The sample holds one count of this clone. The chain links TRBV9 to TRBJ2-2; weak D call: TRBD2 (6 bases). This CDR3 region has 16 residues. V lost 0 bases, J lost 1 base, and 10 bases lay in between. Germline CDR1 SGDLS, CDR2 YYNGEE. CDR3 region: CASSVGSSGNTGELFF. The DNA for the CDR3 is TGTGCCAGCAGCGTAGGCAGTAGCGGGAACACCGGGGAGCTGTTTTTT.

The chain uses TRBV7-2 and TRBJ2-4, with TRBD1 identical over 8 bases. CDR3 length: 15 residues. V shed 5 bases, J shed 7 bases, and the junction held 10 bases outside the gene matches. CDR1 SGHTA and CDR2 FQGNSA come from the germline V gene. CDR3 DNA: TGTGCCAGCAGCCCACGGACAGGGATAATGAACATTCAGTACTTC. Encoded protein: CASSPRTGIMNIQYF.

The chain employs TRBV7-2 and TRBJ1-5, with unresolved D. V shed 5 bases and J shed 3 bases, with 5 bases lying between them. Germline V gene data show CDR1 as SGHTA and CDR2 as FQGNSA. The CDR3 spans 12 residues. CDR3 in DNA: TGTGCCAGCAGCCCGTTCAATCAGCCCCAGCATTTT. Protein: CASSPFNQPQHF.

The chain links TRBV5-1 to TRBJ1-3; tentative D call: TRBD1 (5 bases). Trimming stripped 5 bases from V and 0 bases from J, with 12 bases between. Per germline, CDR1 SGHRS and CDR2 YFSETQ. The length of the CDR3 is 15 residues. CDR3 nucleotide sequence: TGCGCCAGCAGATCGGGACTCAGCTCTGGAAACACCATATATTTT. This translates into CASRSGLSSGNTIYF.

The rearrangement links TRBV10-3 to TRBJ2-3; 15 nucleotides line up with TRBD2. Germline V gene sequence: CDR1 ENHRY, CDR2 SYGVKD. This CDR3 spans 19 amino acids. Trimming took 6 bases from V and 4 from J; bases not matched to a gene: 14. The DNA of the CDR3 is TGTGCCATCAGAGCCGGGACTAGCGGGAGGAGTTATTCGGCAGATACGCAGTATTTT. It translates to CAIRAGTSGRSYSADTQYF.

The V and J genes are TRBV28 and TRBJ2-1; D is ambiguous. The CDR3 has 15 amino acids. CDR1 and CDR2 (germline): MDHEN, SYDVKM. Trimming took off 2 bases at V and 8 bases at J, with 16 bases between the two ends. The CDR3 DNA follows: TGTGCCAGCAGTTTAGTGGCGGACCAGAACTATGAGCAGTTCTTC. Its protein product is CASSLVADQNYEQFF.

CDR3 residues: CASSFGGLSSYEQYF. DNA of the CDR3: TGTGCCAGCAGTTTTGGCGGGCTAAGCTCCTACGAGCAGTACTTC. This chain links TRBV27 with TRBJ2-7; a weak D match, TRBD2 (5 bases). This CDR3 spans 15 amino acids. CDR1 MNHEY and CDR2 SMNVEV come from the germline V gene (reference sequence). Trimming shortened V by 3 bases and J by 0 bases, and 12 bases separated the two germline ends.